Listed here is a single T cell receptor (beta chain). Its antigen is not known. The sample originates from a study of T-cell memory formation after mild COVID-19. General study results and limits: Contracting clones from day 15 to 85 showed balanced CD4/CD8; later expanders favored CD4+.

TCRdb processed the 5' RACE reads anew with MiXCR; each CDR3 protein has one entry. The top ten hold 2% to 2.5% of the sample, which has 100,000 to 150,000 distinct CDR3 sequences, 5% to 6.5% seen once. The TCR originated in an adult woman who had mild COVID-19 (a few samples of this study predate the infection). Cell type and time point are not known. Sample: PBMCs or a T cell subset sorted from them (not recorded which).

The CDR3 loop reads CASSVTGQDYEQYF. The CDR3 DNA follows: TGTGCCAGCAGCGTGACAGGGCAAGACTACGAGCAGTACTTC. This rearrangement joins TRBV7-2 to TRBJ2-7; 7 bases line up with TRBD1. The CDR3 runs to 14 residues. Germline values: CDR1 SGHTA, CDR2 FQGNSA. V shed 5 bases and J 3 bases; nucleotides not matched to a gene: 7.